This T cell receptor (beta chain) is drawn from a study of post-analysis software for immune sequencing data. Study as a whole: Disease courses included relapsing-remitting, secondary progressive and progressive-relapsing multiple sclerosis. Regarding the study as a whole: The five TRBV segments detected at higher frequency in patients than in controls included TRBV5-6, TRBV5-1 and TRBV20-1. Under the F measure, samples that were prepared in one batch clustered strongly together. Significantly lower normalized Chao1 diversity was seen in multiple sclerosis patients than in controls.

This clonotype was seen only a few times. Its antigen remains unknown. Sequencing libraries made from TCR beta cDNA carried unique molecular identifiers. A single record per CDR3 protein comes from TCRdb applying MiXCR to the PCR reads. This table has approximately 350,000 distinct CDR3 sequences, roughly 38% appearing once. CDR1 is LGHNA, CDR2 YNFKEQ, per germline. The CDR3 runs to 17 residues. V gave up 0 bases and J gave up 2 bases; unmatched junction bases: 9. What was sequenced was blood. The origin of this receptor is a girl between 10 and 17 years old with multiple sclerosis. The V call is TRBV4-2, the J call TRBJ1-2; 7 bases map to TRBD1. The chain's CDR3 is CASSQEPSTGKNYGYTF. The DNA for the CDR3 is TGTGCCAGCAGCCAAGAGCCCTCGACAGGGAAGAACTATGGCTACACCTTC.